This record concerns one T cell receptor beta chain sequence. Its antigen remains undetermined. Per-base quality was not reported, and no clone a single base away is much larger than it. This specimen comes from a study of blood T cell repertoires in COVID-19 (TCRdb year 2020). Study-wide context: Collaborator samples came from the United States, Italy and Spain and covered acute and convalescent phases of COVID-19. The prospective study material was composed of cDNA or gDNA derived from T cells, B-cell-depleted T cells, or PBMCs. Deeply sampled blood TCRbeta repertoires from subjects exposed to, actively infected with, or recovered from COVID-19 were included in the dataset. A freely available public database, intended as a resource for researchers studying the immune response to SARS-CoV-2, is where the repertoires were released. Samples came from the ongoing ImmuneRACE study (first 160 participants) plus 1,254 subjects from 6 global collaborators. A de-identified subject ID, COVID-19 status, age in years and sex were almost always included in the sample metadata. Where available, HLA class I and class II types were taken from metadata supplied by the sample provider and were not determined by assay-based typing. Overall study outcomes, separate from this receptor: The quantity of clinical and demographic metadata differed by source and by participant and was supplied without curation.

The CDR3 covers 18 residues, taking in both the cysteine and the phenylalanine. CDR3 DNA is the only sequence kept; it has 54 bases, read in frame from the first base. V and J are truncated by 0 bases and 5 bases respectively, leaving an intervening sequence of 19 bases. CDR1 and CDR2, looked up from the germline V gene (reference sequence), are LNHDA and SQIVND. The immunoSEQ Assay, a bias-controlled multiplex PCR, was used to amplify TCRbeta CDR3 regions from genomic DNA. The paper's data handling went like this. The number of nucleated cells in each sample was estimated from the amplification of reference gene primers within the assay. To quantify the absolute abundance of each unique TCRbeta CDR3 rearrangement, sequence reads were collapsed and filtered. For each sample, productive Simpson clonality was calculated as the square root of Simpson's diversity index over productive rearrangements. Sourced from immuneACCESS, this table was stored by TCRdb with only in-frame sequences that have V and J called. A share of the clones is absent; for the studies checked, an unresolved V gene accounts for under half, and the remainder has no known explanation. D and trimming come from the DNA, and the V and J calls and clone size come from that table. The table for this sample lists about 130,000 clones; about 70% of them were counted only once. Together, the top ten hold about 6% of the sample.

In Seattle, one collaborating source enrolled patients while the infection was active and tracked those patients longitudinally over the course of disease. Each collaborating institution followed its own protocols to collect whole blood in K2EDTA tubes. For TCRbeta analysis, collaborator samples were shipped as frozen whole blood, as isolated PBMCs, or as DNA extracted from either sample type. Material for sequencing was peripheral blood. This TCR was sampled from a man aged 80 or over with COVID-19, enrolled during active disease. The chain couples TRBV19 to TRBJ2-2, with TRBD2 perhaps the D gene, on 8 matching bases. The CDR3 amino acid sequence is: CASSIDPGRGQGTGELFF. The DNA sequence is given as TGTGCCAGTAGTATAGATCCCGGGAGGGGGCAAGGGACCGGGGAGCTGTTTTTT.